This TCR beta chain is from a study of vaccination and CD4 T cells after COVID-19. Study-level information: A positive SARS-CoV-2 nasal swab PCR result was recorded for each convalescent patient; about ten were mild and one severe.

The time point is: late sampling 161 to 241 days after vaccination in a few convalescent patients. The treatment is: approximately 11-day PBMC culture with coronavirus spike peptide pools or control peptides (ViraFEST assay). Sequencing of cultured CD4+ T cell DNA used the Oncomine TCR Beta short-read assay. Via MiXCR, TCRdb re-called the PCR reads, giving one row per CDR3 protein. Of around 15,000 distinct CDR3 sequences in the sample, approximately 49% were seen once. In its sample, this clonotype was seen a few times. Its target is not known. The sequencing used CD4+ T cells from blood, cultured in vitro, collected about 7 months after SARS-CoV-2 vaccination. This clonotype was obtained from a human donor who had recovered from COVID-19.

Here the CDR3 reads CASSSNRYNYGYTF. The CDR3 nucleotides read TGTGCCAGCAGTTCAAACAGGTATAACTATGGCTACACCTTC. The chain joins TRBV27 to TRBJ1-2, with D possibly TRBD1 on 5 matching bases. V gave up 4 bases and J gave up 1 base, with 10 bases separating them. Per the germline V gene, CDR1 is MNHEY and CDR2 is SMNVEV (reference sequence). The CDR3 contains 14 residues.